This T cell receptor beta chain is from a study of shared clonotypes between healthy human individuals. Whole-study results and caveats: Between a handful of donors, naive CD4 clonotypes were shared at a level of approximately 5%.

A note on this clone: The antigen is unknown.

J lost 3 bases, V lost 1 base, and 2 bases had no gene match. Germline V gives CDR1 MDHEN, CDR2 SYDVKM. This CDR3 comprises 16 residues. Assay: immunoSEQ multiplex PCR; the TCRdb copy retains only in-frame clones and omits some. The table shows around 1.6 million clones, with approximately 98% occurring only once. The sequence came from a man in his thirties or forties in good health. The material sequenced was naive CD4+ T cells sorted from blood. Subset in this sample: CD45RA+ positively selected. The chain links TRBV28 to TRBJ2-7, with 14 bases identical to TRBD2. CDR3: CASSLSGTSGSYEQYF. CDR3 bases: TGTGCCAGCAGTTTATCTGGGACTAGCGGGAGCTACGAGCAGTACTTC.